One T cell receptor (beta chain) is described in this entry. Its antigen remains unknown. The data are from a study of T cell responses to AZD1222 COVID-19 vaccine. In the study overall: Timing groups of about 4 and about 12 weeks for second doses were pooled. Overall study findings and caveats: Targets within unmutated variant regions were reportedly found for nearly half of spike-specific TCRs. The CD4 TCRs associated with vaccination extended across spike and predominated at 160-218 and 743-854. The donor group comprised mostly white British people and more females; the analysis possibly underestimated clonal diversity.

The CDR3 runs 13 residues. Germline lookup yields CDR1 SGDLS and CDR2 YYNGEE. V was shortened by 0 bases and J by 4 bases, with 5 bases between the two germline ends. Produced via immunoSEQ multiplex PCR; TCRdb's table is partial and in-frame only. Of more than 140,000 clones listed, approximately 89% are singletons. The chain is built from TRBV9 and TRBJ1-3; D is unclear. The sample here was peripheral blood, taken on day 0 of AZD1222 vaccination. This TCR was sampled from an adult in good health. The CDR3 DNA follows: TGTGCCAGCAGCGTAGAGGGAGGAAACACCATATATTTT. Translation: CASSVEGGNTIYF. Looking up the rest from reference TRBV9 and TRBJ1-3 gives the full variable domain: DSGVTQTPKHLITATGQRVTLRCSPRSGDLSVYWYQQSLDQGLQFLIQYYNGEERAKGNILERFSAQQFPDLHSELNLSSLELGDSALYFCASSVEGGNTIYFGEGSWLTVV.